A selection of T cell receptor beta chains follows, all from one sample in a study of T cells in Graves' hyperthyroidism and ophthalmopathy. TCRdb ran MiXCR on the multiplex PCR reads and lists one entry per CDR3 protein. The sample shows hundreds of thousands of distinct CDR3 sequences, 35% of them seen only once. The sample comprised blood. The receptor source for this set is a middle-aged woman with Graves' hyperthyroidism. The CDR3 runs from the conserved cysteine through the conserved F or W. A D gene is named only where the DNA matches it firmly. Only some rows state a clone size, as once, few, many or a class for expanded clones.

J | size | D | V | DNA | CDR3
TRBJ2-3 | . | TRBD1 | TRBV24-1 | TGTGCCACCAGTGATCGGAAGGGACAGGCAGATACGCAGTATTTT | CATSDRKGQADTQYF
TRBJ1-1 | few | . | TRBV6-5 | TGTGCCAGCAGTTACGGCAGGGGAGGCGCTGAAGCTTTCTTT | CASSYGRGGAEAFF
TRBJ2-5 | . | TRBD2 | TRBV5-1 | TGCGCCAGCAGCTCTGCTAGCGGGAGTCGGCAAGAGACCCAGTACTTC | CASSSASGSRQETQYF
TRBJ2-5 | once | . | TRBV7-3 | TGTGCCAGCAGCTTAGACGGGACATCTCAAGAGACCCAGTACTTC | CASSLDGTSQETQYF
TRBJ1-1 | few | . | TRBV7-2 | TGCGCCAGCAGACGCGGGGGGGCAGGGAACACTGAAGCTTTCTTT | CASRRGGAGNTEAFF
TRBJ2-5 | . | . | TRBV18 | TGTGCCAGCTCACCACCGGGGCCGCAAGAGACCCAGTACTTC | CASSPPGPQETQYF
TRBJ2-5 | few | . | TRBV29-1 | TGCAGCGTTGAAAGCGTCCGTCAAGAGACCCAGTACTTC | CSVESVRQETQYF
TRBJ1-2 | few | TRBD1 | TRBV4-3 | TGCGCCAGCAGCCGTAACAGGGGAGGCTACACCTTC | CASSRNRGGYTF
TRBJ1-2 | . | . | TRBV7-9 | TGTGCCAGCAGTTTAGACGCTCGGGGGGGGGGCTACACCTTC | CASSLDARGGGYTF
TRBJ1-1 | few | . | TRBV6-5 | TGTGCCAGCAGTTATATCTCACACACTGAAGCTTTCTTT | CASSYISHTEAFF
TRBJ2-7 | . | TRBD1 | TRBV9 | TGTGCCAGCAGACCCTCCGGGACAGGGGGCGGCGGGGAGCAGTACTTC | CASRPSGTGGGGEQYF
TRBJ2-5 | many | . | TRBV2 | TGTGCCAGCAAGCCATCAGGACAAGAGACCCAGTACTTC | CASKPSGQETQYF
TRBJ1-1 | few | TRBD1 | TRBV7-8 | TGTGCCAGCAGCCGGACAGGGACAGCAATAATGAACACTGAAGCTTTCTTT | CASSRTGTAIMNTEAFF
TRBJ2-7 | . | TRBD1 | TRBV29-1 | TGCAGCGCCGGACAGGCCTACGAGCAGTGCTTC | CSAGQAYEQCF
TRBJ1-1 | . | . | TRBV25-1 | TGTGCCAGCTCACCAAGCATATGGTACGGAGGGGACACTGAAGCTTTCTTT | CASSPSIWYGGDTEAFF
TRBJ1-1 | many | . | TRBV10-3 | TGTGCCATCAGAGCAGGGTTGGGTGCGATGAACACTGAAGCTTTCTTT | CAIRAGLGAMNTEAFF
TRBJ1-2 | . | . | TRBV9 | TGTGCCAGCAGCGTAGCAGGCAGGGCTGACTATGGCTACACCTTC | CASSVAGRADYGYTF
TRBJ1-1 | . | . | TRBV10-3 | TGTGCCGCGCGGTCGAACACTGAAGCTTTCTTT | CAARSNTEAFF
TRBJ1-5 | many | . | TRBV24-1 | TGTGCCACCAGTGACAACACCAGGGAACCCCAGCATTTT | CATSDNTREPQHF
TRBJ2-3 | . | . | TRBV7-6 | TGTGCCAGCAGCTTATTAAGTCTAGGCACAGATACGCAGTATTTT | CASSLLSLGTDTQYF
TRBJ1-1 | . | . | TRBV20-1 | TGCAGTGCTAGAGATTTGCAGGCCGAAGCTTTCTTT | CSARDLQAEAFF
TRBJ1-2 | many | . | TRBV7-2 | TGTGCCAGCAGACACATTAACTATGGCTACACCTTC | CASRHINYGYTF
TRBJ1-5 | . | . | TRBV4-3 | TGCGCCAGCAGCGCCCAGGGAAGGAGCAATCAGCCCCAGCATTTT | CASSAQGRSNQPQHF
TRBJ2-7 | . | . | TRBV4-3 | TGCGCCAGCAGCCAAGATAGAGGGAGTTGGATCCACGAGCAGTACTTC | CASSQDRGSWIHEQYF
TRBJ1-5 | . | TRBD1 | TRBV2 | TGTGCCAGCAGCCGGGGACAGGGAGGCAGTCAGCCCCAGCATTTT | CASSRGQGGSQPQHF
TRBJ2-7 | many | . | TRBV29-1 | TGCAGCGTTACAGGACCCTTTTACGAGCAGTACTTC | CSVTGPFYEQYF
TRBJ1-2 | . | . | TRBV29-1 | TGCAGCGTGGGTCAGGTGGCAGGGGAAAACTATGGCTACACCTTC | CSVGQVAGENYGYTF
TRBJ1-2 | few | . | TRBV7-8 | TGTGCCAGCAGCTCTTTCACAGGGTTGGGGAATGGCTACACCTTC | CASSSFTGLGNGYTF
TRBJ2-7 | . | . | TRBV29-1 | TGCAGCGGTCAGGGCTACGAGCAGTACTTC | CSGQGYEQYF
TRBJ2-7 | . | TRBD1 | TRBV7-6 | TGTGCCAGCAGTCCTACCCAGGGGGCAGCCGACTTC | CASSPTQGAADF
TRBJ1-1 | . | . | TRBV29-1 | TGCAGCGTGATACAGGACACTGAAGCTTTCTTT | CSVIQDTEAFF
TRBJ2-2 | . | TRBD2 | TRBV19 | TGTGCCAGTAGTACCTCCGGTGGGTTGTCTAGCGGGGGGACTAACACCGGGGAGCTGTTTTTT | CASSTSGGLSSGGTNTGELFF
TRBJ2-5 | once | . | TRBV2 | TGTGCCAGCAGGTTCGACTCGGAGACCCAGTACTTC | CASRFDSETQYF
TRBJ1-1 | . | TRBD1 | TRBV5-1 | TGCGCCAGCAGCGGCGGGACAGGGGACGGTGAAGCTTTCTTT | CASSGGTGDGEAFF
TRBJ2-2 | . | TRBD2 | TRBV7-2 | TGTGCCAGCCGCCTCGGGCGGAGCGGGAGTCTCACCGGGGAGCTGTTTTTT | CASRLGRSGSLTGELFF
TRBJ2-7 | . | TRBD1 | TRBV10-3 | TGTGCCGTCAGTGAGTCGACTTTTTCCCGGGACAGGGGGCCCCACGAGCAGTACTTC | CAVSESTFSRDRGPHEQYF
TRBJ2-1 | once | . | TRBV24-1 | TGTGCCACCAGTGAAGAGGTTGGTGAGCAGTTCTTC | CATSEEVGEQFF
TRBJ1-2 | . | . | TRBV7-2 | TGTGCCAGCAGCTTGCAGTCAGAAGGCTCCTATGGCTACACCTTC | CASSLQSEGSYGYTF
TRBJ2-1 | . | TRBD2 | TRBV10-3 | TGTGCCATCAATGGACTAGCAGACAATGAGCAGTTCTTC | CAINGLADNEQFF
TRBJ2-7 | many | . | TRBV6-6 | TGTGCCAGCCGAAACGATCCAGGACAGACGTACGAGCAGTACTTC | CASRNDPGQTYEQYF
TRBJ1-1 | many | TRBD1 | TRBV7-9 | TGTGCCAGCAGCTTAGGTGCAGGGGGAATCGCCATTGAAGCTTTCTTT | CASSLGAGGIAIEAFF
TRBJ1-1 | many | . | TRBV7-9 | TGTGCCAGCAGCTTCAGCAGCATAATGAACACTGAAGCTTTCTTT | CASSFSSIMNTEAFF
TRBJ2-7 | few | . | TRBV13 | TGTGCCAGCAGCCTGGGCGCAGGGGATTGGGAATTCGAGCAGTACTTC | CASSLGAGDWEFEQYF
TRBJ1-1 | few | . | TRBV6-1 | TGTGCCAGCAGTGACAGTCGGACGGCGCTGAACACTGAAGCTTTCTTT | CASSDSRTALNTEAFF
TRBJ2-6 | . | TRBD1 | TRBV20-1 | TGCAGTGCTAAGGGACAGGGGGTTAGGGCCAACGTCCTGACTTTC | CSAKGQGVRANVLTF
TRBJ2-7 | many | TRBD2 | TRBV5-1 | TGCGCCAGCAGCTTGGCGGGGGGTTACTACGAGCAGTACTTC | CASSLAGGYYEQYF
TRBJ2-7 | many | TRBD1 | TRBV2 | TGTGCCAGCAGAAAGGGGGCGTTATACGAGCAGTACTTC | CASRKGALYEQYF
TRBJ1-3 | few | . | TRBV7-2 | TGTGCCAGCAGCCCAGACGGGTCGACAGGAAACACCATATATTTT | CASSPDGSTGNTIYF
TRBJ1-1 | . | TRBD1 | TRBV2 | TGTGCCAGCAGTCGACAGGGAGCCACTGAAGCTTTCTTT | CASSRQGATEAFF
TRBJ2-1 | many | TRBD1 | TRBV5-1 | TGCGCCAGCAGCTTGGGACAGGGTGTGGTGAATGAGCAGTTCTTC | CASSLGQGVVNEQFF
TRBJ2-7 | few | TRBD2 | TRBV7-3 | TGTGCCAGCAGTCCAAATCCGGGACTACATTACAATGAGCAGTACTTC | CASSPNPGLHYNEQYF
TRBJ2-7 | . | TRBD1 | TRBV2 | TGTGCCAGCAGTGAAGGCTACAGGGGGCAGTACTTC | CASSEGYRGQYF
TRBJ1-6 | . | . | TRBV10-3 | TGTGCCATCAGTGAGTCGGGGGCTTCCCCCCTCCACTTT | CAISESGASPLHF
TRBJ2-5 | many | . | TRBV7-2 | TGTGCCAGCAGCTTACACCAAGAGACCCAGTACTTC | CASSLHQETQYF
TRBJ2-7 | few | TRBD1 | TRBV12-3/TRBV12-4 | TGTGCCAGCAGTTACGTGGACAGGCCATACGAGCAGTACTTC | CASSYVDRPYEQYF
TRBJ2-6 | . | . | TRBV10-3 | TGTGCCATCAGCGAACAGGCTAACGTCCTGACTTTC | CAISEQANVLTF
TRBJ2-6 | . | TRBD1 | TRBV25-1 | TGTGCCAGCAGTGGGGACAGGGGGGCTGGGGCCAACGTCCTGACTTTC | CASSGDRGAGANVLTF